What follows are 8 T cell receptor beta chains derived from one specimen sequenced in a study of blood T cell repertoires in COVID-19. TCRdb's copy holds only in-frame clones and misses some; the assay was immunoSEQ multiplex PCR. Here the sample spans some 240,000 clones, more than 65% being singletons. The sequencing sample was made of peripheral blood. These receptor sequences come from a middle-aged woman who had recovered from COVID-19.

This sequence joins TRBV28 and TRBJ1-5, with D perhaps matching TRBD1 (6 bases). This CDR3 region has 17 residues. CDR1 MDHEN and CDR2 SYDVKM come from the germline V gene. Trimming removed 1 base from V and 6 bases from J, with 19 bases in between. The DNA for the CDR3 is TGTGCCAGCAGTTTATTCGATTTCCACAGGGAAGGTCAGCCCCAGCATTTT. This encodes CASSLFDFHREGQPQHF.

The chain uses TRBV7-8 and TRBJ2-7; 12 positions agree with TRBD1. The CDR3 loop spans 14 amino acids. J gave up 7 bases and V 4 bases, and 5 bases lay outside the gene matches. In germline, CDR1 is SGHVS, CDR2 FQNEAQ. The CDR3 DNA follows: TGTGCCAGCAGCTCCCGGGACAGGGGGCGGGAGCAGTACTTC. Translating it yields CASSSRDRGREQYF. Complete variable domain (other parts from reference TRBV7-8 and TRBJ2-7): GAGVSQSPRYKVAKRGQDVALRCDPISGHVSLFWYQQALGQGPEFLTYFQNEAQLDKSGLPSDRFFAERPEGSVSTLKIQRTQQEDSAVYLCASSSRDRGREQYFGPGTRLTVT.

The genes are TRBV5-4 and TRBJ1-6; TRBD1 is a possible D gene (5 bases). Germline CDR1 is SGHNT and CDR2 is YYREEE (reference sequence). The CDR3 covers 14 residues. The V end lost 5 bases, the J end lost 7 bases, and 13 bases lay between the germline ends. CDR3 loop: CASRMTDPNSPLHF. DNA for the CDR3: TGTGCCAGCAGGATGACAGATCCGAATTCACCCCTCCACTTT.

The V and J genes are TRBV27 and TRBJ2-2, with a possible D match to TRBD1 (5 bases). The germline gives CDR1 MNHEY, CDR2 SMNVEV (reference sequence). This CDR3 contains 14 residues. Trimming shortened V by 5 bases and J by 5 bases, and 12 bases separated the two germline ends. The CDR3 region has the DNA TGTGCCAGCAGTGCCCAGACAGATACCGGGGAGCTGTTTTTT. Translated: CASSAQTDTGELFF.

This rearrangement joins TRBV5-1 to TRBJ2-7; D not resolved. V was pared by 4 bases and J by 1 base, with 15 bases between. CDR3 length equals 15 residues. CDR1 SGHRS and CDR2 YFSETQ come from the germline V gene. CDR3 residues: CASSPTVPLSYEQYF. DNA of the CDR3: TGCGCCAGCAGCCCTACAGTCCCCTTATCCTACGAGCAGTACTTC.

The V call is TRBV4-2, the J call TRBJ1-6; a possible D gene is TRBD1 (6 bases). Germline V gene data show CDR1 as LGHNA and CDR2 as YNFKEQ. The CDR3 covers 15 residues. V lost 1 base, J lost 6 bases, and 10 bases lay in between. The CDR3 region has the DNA TGTGCCAGCAGCCAAGGGACAGTCATTAATTCACCCCTCCACTTT. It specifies CASSQGTVINSPLHF.

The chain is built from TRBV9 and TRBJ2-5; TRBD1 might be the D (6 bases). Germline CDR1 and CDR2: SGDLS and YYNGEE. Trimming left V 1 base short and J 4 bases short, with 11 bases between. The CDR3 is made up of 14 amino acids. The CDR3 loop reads CASSVTQGPETQYF. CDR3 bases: TGTGCCAGCAGCGTAACTCAGGGGCCAGAGACCCAGTACTTC.

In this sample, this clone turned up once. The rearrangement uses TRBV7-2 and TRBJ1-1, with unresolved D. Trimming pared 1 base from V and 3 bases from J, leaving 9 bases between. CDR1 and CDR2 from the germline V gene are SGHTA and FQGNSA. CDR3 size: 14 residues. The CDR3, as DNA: TGTGCCAGCAGCTTAGTGGGCATGTACACTGAAGCTTTCTTT. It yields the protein CASSLVGMYTEAFF. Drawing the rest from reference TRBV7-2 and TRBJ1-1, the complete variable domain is GAGVSQSPSNKVTEKGKDVELRCDPISGHTALYWYRQSLGQGLEFLIYFQGNSAPDKSGLPSDRFSAERTGGSVSTLTIQRTQQEDSAVYLCASSLVGMYTEAFFGQGTRLTVV.